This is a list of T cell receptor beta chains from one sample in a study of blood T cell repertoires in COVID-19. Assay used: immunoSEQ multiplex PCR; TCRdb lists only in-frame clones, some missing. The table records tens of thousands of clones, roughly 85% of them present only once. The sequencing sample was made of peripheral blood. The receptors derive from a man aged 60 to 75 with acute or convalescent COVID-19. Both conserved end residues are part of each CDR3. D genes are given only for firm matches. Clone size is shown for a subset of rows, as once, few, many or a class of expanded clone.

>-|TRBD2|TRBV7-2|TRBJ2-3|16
CASSLGEGPNTGTQYF
TGTGCCAGCAGCTTAGGGGAGGGGCCCAATACCGGGACGCAGTATTTT
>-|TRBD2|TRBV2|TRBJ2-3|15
CASSLAGGGTDTQYF
TGTGCCAGCAGTTTAGCGGGGGGGGGCACAGATACGCAGTATTTT
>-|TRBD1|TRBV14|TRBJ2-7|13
CASSPRQGREQYF
TGTGCCAGCAGCCCCAGACAGGGGAGGGAGCAGTACTTC
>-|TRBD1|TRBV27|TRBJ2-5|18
CASSRQGAGNPGQETQYF
TGTGCCAGCAGTCGACAGGGGGCCGGGAATCCCGGACAAGAGACCCAGTACTTC
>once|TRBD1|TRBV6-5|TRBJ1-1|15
CASFFGQGVGTEAFF
TGTGCCAGCTTTTTCGGACAGGGAGTTGGAACTGAAGCTTTCTTT
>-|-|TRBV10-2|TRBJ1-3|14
CASRGTSAGNTIYF
TGCGCCAGCAGGGGGACTTCGGCTGGAAACACCATATATTTT
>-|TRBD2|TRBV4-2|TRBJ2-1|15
CASSQDLAGGREQFF
TGTGCCAGCAGCCAAGACCTAGCGGGGGGGCGTGAGCAGTTCTTC
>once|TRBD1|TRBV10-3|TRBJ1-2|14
CAISGGQGVYGYTF
TGTGCCATCAGTGGGGGACAGGGGGTATATGGCTACACCTTC
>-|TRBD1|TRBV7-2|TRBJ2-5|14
CASSPRTGKETQYF
TGTGCCAGCAGCCCGAGGACAGGGAAAGAGACCCAGTACTTC
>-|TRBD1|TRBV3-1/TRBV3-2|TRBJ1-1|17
CASSYLGGTGTNTEAFF
TGTGCCAGCAGCTATTTGGGGGGGACAGGGACGAACACTGAAGCTTTCTTT
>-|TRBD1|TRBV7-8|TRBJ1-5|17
CASSLDTGAYSNQPQHF
TGTGCCAGCAGCTTAGATACAGGGGCCTATAGCAATCAGCCCCAGCATTTT
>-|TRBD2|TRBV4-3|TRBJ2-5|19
CASSQGAQAGGLLQETQYF
TGCGCCAGCAGCCAAGGCGCCCAGGCGGGGGGGCTTCTACAAGAGACCCAGTACTTC
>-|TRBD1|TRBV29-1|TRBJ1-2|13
CSVVQQGGGGYTF
TGCAGCGTTGTCCAACAGGGGGGAGGAGGCTACACCTTC
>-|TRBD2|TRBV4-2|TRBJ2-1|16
CASSQGGGGGANEQFF
TGTGCCAGCAGCCAAGGCGGCGGCGGGGGGGCGAATGAGCAGTTCTTC
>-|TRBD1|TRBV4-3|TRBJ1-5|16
CASSQERTGTNQPQHF
TGCGCCAGCAGCCAAGAACGGACAGGAACAAATCAGCCCCAGCATTTT
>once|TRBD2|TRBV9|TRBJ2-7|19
CASSERGTSGMGRPYEQYF
TGTGCCAGCAGCGAAAGGGGGACTAGTGGGATGGGACGGCCCTACGAGCAGTACTTC
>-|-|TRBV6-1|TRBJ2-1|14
CASSEWTVKNEQFF
TGTGCCAGCAGTGAATGGACAGTGAAGAATGAGCAGTTCTTC
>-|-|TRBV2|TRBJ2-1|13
CASSVTGEGEQFF
TGTGCCAGCAGTGTTACGGGCGAGGGTGAGCAGTTCTTC
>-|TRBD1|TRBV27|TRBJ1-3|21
CASSLRPGAGGPDQAGNTIYF
TGTGCCAGCAGTCTTAGACCTGGGGCAGGGGGCCCCGACCAGGCTGGAAACACCATATATTTT
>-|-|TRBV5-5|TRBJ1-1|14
CASSLGHVNTEAFF
TGTGCCAGCAGCTTGGGGCACGTGAACACTGAAGCTTTCTTT
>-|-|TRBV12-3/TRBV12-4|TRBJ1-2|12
CASSRPNRGYTF
TGTGCCAGCAGCCGCCCGAATCGGGGCTACACCTTC
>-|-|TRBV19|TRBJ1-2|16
CASSPGGGLLGYGYTF
TGTGCCAGTAGTCCGGGGGGCGGACTTTTGGGCTATGGCTACACCTTC
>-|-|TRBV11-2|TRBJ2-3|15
CASSLTTSSTDTQYF
TGTGCCAGCAGCCTTACGACTAGTAGCACAGATACGCAGTATTTT
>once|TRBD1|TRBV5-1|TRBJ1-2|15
CASSPEGQGGVGYTF
TGCGCCAGCAGCCCCGAAGGACAGGGTGGTGTTGGCTACACCTTC
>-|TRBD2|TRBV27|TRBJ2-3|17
CASSFYGLAQSTDTQYF
TGTGCCAGCAGTTTTTACGGACTAGCTCAGTCGACAGATACGCAGTATTTT
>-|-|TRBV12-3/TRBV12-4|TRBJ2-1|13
CASSWRGGDEQFF
TGTGCCAGCAGTTGGAGGGGGGGGGATGAGCAGTTCTTC
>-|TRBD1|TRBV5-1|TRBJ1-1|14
CASSSGQGGTEAFF
TGCGCCAGCAGCTCGGGACAGGGAGGCACTGAAGCTTTCTTT
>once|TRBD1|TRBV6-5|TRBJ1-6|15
CASSTKTGGEGPLHF
TGTGCCAGCAGTACCAAAACAGGGGGGGAGGGACCCCTCCACTTT
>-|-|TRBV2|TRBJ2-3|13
CASSRQGTDTQYF
TGTGCCAGCAGTCGACAGGGCACAGATACGCAGTATTTT
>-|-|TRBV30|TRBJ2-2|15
CAWSVSRVNTGELFF
TGTGCCTGGAGTGTAAGCAGGGTGAACACCGGGGAGCTGTTTTTT
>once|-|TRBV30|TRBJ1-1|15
CAWSLTRFMNTEAFF
TGTGCCTGGAGTCTAACTCGATTCATGAACACTGAAGCTTTCTTT
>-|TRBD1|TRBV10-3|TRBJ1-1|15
CAISRQGDVRTEAFF
TGTGCCATCTCTCGACAGGGGGACGTGCGGACTGAAGCTTTCTTT
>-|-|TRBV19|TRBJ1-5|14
CASNSGGSNQPQHF
TGTGCCAGTAATTCGGGGGGAAGCAATCAGCCCCAGCATTTT
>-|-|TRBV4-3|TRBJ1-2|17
CASSQDSGSTSLYGYTF
TGCGCCAGCAGCCAGGATTCGGGGTCAACTTCCCTCTATGGCTACACCTTC
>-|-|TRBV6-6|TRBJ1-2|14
CASLEWGGNYGYTF
TGTGCCAGCCTAGAATGGGGGGGAAACTATGGCTACACCTTC
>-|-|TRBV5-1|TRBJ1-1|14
CASARAGEGTEAFF
TGCGCCAGCGCCAGGGCGGGGGAGGGGACTGAAGCTTTCTTT
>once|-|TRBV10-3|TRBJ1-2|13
CAISEPYRDGYTF
TGTGCCATCAGTGAACCTTACAGGGATGGCTACACCTTC
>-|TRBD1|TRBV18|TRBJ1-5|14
CASSPTGQNQPQHF
TGTGCCAGCTCACCGACAGGGCAGAATCAGCCCCAGCATTTT
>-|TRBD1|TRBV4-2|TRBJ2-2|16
CASSPTGQTNTGELFF
TGTGCCAGCAGCCCGACGGGACAGACGAACACCGGGGAGCTGTTTTTT
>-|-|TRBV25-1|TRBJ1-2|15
CASSETGGIKYGYTF
TGTGCCAGCAGTGAAACGGGAGGAATTAAGTATGGCTACACCTTC
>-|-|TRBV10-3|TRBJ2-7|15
CAIRPTGGRSYEQYF
TGTGCCATCAGGCCCACTGGCGGGCGATCCTACGAGCAGTACTTC
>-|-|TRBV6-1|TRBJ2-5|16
CASSEASGGLRETQYF
TGTGCCAGCAGTGAAGCATCGGGGGGCCTCAGGGAGACCCAGTACTTC
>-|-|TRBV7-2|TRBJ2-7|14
CASSYQGGSYEQYF
TGTGCCAGCAGCTATCAGGGCGGATCCTACGAGCAGTACTTC
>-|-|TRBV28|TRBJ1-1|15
CASSLPGNADTEAFF
TGTGCCAGCAGCTTACCCGGGAATGCTGACACTGAAGCTTTCTTT
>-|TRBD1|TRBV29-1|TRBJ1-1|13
CSVGTGAYTEAFF
TGCAGCGTTGGGACAGGGGCCTACACTGAAGCTTTCTTT
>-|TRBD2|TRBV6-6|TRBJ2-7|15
CASSYGSGRGYEQYF
TGTGCCAGCAGTTACGGATCTGGGAGGGGCTACGAGCAGTACTTC
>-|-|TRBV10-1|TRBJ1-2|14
CASPTTGANYGYTF
TGCGCCAGCCCAACGACAGGAGCTAACTATGGCTACACCTTC
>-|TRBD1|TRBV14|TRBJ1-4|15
CASSQDQGGIGKLFF
TGTGCCAGCAGCCAAGATCAGGGGGGCATTGGAAAACTGTTTTTT
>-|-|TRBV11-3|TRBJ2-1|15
CASSLGRSSYNEQFF
TGTGCCAGCAGCTTAGGGAGGAGCTCCTACAATGAGCAGTTCTTC
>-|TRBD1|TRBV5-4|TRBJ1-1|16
CASSGGTGKAVAEAFF
TGTGCCAGCAGCGGGGGGACAGGGAAAGCCGTTGCTGAAGCTTTCTTT
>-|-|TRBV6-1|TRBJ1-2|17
CASSEEGWDTQAGGYTF
TGTGCCAGCAGTGAAGAGGGGTGGGACACCCAGGCTGGAGGCTACACCTTC
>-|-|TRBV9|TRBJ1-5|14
CASSESNSNQPQHF
TGTGCCAGCAGCGAGAGTAACTCTAATCAGCCCCAGCATTTT
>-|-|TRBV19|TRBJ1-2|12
CASTLDSYGYTF
TGTGCCAGTACCTTGGACAGCTATGGCTACACCTTC
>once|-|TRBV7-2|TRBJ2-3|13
CASSPLSTDTQYF
TGTGCCAGCAGCCCCCTGAGCACAGATACGCAGTATTTT
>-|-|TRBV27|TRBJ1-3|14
CASSLGGSGNTIYF
TGTGCCAGCAGTTTAGGAGGCTCTGGAAACACCATATATTTT
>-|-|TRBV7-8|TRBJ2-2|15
CASSLGASNTGELFF
TGTGCCAGCAGCTTGGGAGCCTCGAACACCGGGGAGCTGTTTTTT
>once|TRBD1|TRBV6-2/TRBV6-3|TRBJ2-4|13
CASSLDRGNIQYF
TGTGCCAGCAGTTTGGACAGGGGAAACATTCAGTACTTC
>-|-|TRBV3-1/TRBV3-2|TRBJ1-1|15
CASSPAGLANTEAFF
TGTGCCAGCAGCCCAGCGGGACTAGCGAACACTGAAGCTTTCTTT
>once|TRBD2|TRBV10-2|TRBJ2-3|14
CASRPGGGTDTQYF
TGCGCCAGCAGGCCGGGGGGAGGTACAGATACGCAGTATTTT
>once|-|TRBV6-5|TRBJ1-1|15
CASSYSIGGTTEAFF
TGTGCCAGCAGTTACTCGATCGGGGGGACCACTGAAGCTTTCTTT